This TCR beta chain was documented in a study of T cell repertoires in cytomegalovirus infection. Overall study context: TCR beta signatures that were public indicated CMV infection and matching HLA type. Study observations and caveats: HLA-C-restricted CMV clonotypes gave the most frequent clonotype in two of eight donors. Based on cumulative public TCR beta family frequency, carriers of CMV plus the relevant HLA were identified.

TCRdb independently ran MiXCR on the reads; one entry per CDR3 protein. The sample consists of 250,000 to 350,000 distinct CDR3 sequences, roughly a quarter of them appearing once. This clonotype was counted a few times. Its antigen is not known. Material for sequencing was PBMCs. The source of this sequence is a human donor in good health (CMV status not recorded). Some clones in this sample may be carry-over from other donors' samples.

The CDR3: CASSSTSGGQGAKTQYF. The CDR3 nucleotides are TGTGCCAGCAGCTCTACCTCAGGGGGACAGGGGGCGAAGACCCAGTACTTC. This sequence joins TRBV5-4 and TRBJ2-5; 12 bases are shared with TRBD1. Germline assignment: CDR1 SGHNT and CDR2 YYREEE (reference sequence). The ends lost 3 bases at V and 6 bases at J; junction bases unmatched: 12. The length of the CDR3 is 17 residues.